This T cell receptor (beta chain) was sequenced for a study of STAT5B mutations in CD4+ large granular lymphocyte leukemia. The table lists this clone with a count of one. V gave up 1 base and J gave up 7 bases, with 11 bases separating them. Germline V gene lookup returns CDR1 SNHLY and CDR2 FYNNEI. The CDR3 spans 14 residues. Using immunoSEQ multiplex PCR, the repertoire was profiled, and TCRdb retains in-frame clones only, with some absent. Here the sample spans more than 30,000 clones, nearly 80% being singletons. The sequence was obtained from a human donor in good health. Material for sequencing was CD4+ T cells from blood buffy coats. V usage is TRBV2 and J usage is TRBJ1-5; D call uncertain. The CDR3 reads CASSEGVGRQPQHF. The CDR3 DNA reads as TGTGCCAGCAGTGAAGGTGTGGGGAGGCAGCCCCAGCATTTT.